The T cell receptor beta chain under discussion was sequenced for a study of metastatic and nonmetastatic thyroid tumors. Study-wide context: Both malignant and benign thyroid patients supplied peripheral blood and tumor or nodule tissue samples, across which the repertoires of these patients were then compared.

Of note for this clone: Its specificity is not known.

V lost 6 bases and J 9 bases, leaving 21 bases between the germline ends. CDR3 length equals 13 residues. Germline-derived CDR1 and CDR2 are DFQATT and SNEGSKA (reference sequence). No patient had received any treatment before thyroid surgery. Source study methods: A distant-metastasis classifier for papillary thyroid cancer was built using CDR3 differences across clinicopathological groups. TCRdb re-analyzed the PCR reads through MiXCR. The V and J calls come from TCRdb's annotation, not from the publication. The sample comprises 25,000 or so clones, 15% to 20% of which are singletons, and around 4% rests with the top ten. Study findings and constraints: In blood and tumor, TCR beta diversity was reportedly significantly higher in malignant thyroid tumors than in benign nodules.

This clonotype originated in a female donor with papillary thyroid cancer or a benign thyroid nodule (not recorded which). Some clones in this sample may be carry-over from other donors' samples. Sequences were obtained from blood. The chain is built from TRBV20-1 and TRBJ2-7, with D perhaps being TRBD1 or TRBD2 (5 bases each). CDR3 bases: TGCAGTGCGAGTCGGGACGGTCTCAGAGGGCAGTACTTC. It translates to CSASRDGLRGQYF.